The T cell receptor beta chain under discussion was sequenced for a study of T cell repertoires in cytomegalovirus infection. Study-level points and caveats: HLA-C-restricted CMV clonotypes gave the most frequent clonotype in two of eight donors.

TCRdb passed the reads through MiXCR, listing each CDR3 protein once. The data show approximately 170,000 distinct CDR3 sequences, 17% seen once. Note on this clonotype: Its target is not known.

The CDR3 is made up of 14 amino acids. The chain uses TRBV5-3 and TRBJ2-7, with D possibly being TRBD2 (7 bases). TRBV5-3 is treated as an ORF (open reading frame) with a function not yet certain. The clonotype comes from a human donor in good health (CMV status not recorded). Some clones in this sample may be carry-over from other donors' samples. The sample was CD8+ T cells from PBMCs. This CDR3 reads CVSSSPGGIDEQYF. Here the CDR3 DNA reads TGTGTCAGCAGCTCCCCGGGGGGCATCGACGAGCAGTACTTC.